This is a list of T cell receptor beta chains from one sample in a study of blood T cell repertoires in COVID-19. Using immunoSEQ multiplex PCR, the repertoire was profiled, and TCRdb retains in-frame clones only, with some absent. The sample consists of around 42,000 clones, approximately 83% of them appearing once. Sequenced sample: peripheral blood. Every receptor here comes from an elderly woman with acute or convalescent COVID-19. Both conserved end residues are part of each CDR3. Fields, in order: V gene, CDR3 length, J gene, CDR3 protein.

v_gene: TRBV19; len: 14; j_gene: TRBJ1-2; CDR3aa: CASSTTDRAYGYTF
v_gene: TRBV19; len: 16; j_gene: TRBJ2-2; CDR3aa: CASSRGPGGDTGELFF
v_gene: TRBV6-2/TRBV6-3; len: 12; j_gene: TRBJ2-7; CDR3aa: CASSKGTYEQYF
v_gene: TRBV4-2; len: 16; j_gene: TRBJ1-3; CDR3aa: CASSQAGGVFGNTIYF
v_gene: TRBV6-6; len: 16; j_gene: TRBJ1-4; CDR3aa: CASSYSRDAGGEKLFF
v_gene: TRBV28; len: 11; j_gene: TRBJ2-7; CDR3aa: CASSFYYEQYF
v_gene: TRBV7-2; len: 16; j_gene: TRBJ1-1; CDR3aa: CASSPRPPGVNTEAFF
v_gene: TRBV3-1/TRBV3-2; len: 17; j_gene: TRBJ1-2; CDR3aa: CASSQDSFSDREDGYTF
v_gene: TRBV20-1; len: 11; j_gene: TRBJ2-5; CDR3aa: CSGLGQETQYF
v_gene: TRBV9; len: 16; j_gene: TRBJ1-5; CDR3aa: CASSDPDRVTNQPQHF
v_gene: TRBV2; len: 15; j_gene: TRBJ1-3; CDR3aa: CASSLDGSSGNTIYF
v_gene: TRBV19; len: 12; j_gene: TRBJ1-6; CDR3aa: CASSMANSPLHF
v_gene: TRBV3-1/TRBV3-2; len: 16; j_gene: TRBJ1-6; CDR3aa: CASSQDSGRGWESLHF
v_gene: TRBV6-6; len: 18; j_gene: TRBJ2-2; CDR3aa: CASSHSGQGARNTGELFF
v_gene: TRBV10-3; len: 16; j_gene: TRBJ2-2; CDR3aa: CAIGGGGPPRPGELFF
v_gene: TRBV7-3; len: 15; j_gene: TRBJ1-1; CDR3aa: CASSSSGTGNTEAFF
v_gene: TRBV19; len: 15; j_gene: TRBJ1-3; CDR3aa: CASSIWQGGGNTIYF
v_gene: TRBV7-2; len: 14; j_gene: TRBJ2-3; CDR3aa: CASRSGLAGGHKYF
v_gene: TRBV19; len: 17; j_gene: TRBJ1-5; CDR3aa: CASSIGGDRVGSQPQHF
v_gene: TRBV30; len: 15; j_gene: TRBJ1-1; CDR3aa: CAWGPSPGVNTEAFF
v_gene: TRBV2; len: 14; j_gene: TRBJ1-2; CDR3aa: CASIIGQGGYGYTF
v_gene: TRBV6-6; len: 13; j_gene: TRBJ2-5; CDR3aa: CASTGWRAETQYF
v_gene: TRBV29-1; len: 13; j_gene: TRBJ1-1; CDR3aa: CSVVRGQNTEAFF
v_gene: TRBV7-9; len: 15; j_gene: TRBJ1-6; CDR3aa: CASSLAIGEGSPLHF
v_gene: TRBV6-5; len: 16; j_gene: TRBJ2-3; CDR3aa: CASSSSQGARLYTQYF
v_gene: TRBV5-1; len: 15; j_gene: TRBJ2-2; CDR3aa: CASSGGGENTGELFF
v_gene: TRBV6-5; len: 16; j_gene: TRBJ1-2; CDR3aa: CASSYSRRGGNYGYTF
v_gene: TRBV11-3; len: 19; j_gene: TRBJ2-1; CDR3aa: CASSAWASGGAPSYNEQFF
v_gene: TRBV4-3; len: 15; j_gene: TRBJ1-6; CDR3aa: CASSQEKGPFSPLHF